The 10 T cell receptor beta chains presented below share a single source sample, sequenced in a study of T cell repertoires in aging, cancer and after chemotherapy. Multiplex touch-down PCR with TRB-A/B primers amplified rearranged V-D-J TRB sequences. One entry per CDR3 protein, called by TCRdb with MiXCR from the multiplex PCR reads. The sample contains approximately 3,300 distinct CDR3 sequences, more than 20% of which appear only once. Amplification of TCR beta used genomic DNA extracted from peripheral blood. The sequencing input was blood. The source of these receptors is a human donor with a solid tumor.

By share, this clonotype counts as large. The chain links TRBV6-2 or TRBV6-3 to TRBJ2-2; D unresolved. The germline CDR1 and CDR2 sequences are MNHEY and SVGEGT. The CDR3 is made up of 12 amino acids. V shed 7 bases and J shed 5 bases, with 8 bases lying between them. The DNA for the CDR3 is TGTGCCAGCACCTTACTTACCGGGGAGCTGTTTTTT. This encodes CASTLLTGELFF.

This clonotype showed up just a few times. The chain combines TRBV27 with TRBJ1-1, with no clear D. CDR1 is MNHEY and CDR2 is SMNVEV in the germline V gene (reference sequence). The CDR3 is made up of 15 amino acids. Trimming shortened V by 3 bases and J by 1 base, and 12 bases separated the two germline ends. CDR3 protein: CASSLKGSSNTEAFF. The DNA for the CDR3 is TGTGCCAGCAGTTTGAAGGGCTCCTCGAACACTGAAGCTTTCTTT.

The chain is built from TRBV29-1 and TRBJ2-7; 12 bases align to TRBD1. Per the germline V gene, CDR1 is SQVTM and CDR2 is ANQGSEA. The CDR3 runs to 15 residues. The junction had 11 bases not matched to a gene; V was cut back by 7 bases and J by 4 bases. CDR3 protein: CSAVGTGGVGYEQYF. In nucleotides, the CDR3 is TGCAGCGCTGTGGGGACAGGGGGCGTGGGTTACGAGCAGTACTTC.

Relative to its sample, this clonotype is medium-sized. This CDR3 reads CASSYSGALGLGGTQYF. For the CDR3, the DNA is TGTGCCAGCAGTTACTCGGGTGCCTTAGGTCTAGGAGGTACGCAGTATTTT. This chain uses TRBV6-5 with TRBJ2-3; perhaps TRBD2 as D (5 bases). This CDR3 has 17 residues. V was cut by 0 bases and J by 8 bases, with 21 bases left in between. The V gene's germline CDR1 is MNHEY and CDR2 SVGAGI.

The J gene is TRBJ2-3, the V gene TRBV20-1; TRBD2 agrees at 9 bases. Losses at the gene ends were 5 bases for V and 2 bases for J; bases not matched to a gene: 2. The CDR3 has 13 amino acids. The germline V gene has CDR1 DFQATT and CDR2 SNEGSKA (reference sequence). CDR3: CSAAGGPTDTQYF. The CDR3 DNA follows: TGCAGTGCTGCGGGGGGGCCCACAGATACGCAGTATTTT.

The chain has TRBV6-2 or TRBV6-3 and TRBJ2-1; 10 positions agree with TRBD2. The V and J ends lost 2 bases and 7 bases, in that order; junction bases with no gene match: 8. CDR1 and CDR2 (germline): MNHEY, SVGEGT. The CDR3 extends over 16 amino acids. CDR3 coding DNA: TGTGCCAGCAGTTACAGGGCTAGCGGGGGACTTAATGAGCAGTTCTTC. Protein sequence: CASSYRASGGLNEQFF.

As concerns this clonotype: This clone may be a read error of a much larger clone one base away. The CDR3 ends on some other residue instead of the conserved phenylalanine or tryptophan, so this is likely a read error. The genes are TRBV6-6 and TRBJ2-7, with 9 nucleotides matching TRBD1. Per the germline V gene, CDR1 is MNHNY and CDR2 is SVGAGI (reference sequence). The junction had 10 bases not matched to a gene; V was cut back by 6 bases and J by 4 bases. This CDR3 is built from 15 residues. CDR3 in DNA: TGTGCCAGCAGAGATAGGACAGGGGTGCCTTACGAGCAGTACTTG. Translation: CASRDRTGVPYEQYL.

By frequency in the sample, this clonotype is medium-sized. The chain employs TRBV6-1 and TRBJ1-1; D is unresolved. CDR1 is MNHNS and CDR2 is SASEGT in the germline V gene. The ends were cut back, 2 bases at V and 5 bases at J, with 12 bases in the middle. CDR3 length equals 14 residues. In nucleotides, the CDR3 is TGTGCCAGCAGTGAATCTCTGGGTTGGACTGAAGCTTTCTTT. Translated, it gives CASSESLGWTEAFF.

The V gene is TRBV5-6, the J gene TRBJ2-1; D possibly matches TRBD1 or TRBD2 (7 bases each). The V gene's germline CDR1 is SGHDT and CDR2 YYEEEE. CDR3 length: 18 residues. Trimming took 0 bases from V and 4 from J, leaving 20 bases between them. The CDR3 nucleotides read TGTGCCAGCAGCTTGGGACAGGGAGGGGAGGGGCTTTACAATGAGCAGTTCTTC. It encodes CASSLGQGGEGLYNEQFF.

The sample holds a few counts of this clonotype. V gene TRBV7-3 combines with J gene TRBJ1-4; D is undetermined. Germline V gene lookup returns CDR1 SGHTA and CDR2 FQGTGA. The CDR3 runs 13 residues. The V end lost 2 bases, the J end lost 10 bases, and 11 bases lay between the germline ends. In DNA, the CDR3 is TGTGCCAGCAGCTTACAGGAGGGTGGAAAACTGTTTTTT. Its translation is CASSLQEGGKLFF. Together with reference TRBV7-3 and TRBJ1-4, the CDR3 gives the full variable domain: GAGVSQTPSNKVTEKGKYVELRCDPISGHTALYWYRQSLGQGPEFLIYFQGTGAADDSGLPNDRFFAVRPEGSVSTLKIQRTERGDSAVYLCASSLQEGGKLFFGSGTQLSVL.